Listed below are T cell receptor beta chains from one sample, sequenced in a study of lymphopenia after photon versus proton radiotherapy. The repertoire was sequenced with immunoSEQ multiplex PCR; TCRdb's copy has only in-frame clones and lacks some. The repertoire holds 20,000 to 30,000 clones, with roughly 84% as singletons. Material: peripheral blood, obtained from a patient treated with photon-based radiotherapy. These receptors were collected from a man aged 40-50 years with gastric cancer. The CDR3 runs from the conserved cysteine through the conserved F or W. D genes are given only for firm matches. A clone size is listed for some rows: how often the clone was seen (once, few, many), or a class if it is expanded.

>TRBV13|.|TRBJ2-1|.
TGTGCCAGCAGCCAGGGATGGGGCAATGAGCAGTTCTTC
CASSQGWGNEQFF
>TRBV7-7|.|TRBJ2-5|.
TGTGCCAGCAGCTTTGAAGGTGGGACCCAGTACTTC
CASSFEGGTQYF
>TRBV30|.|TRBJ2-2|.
TGTGCCTGGAGTGGGGCCAGGGTTAGGTCGGGGGAGCTGTTTTTT
CAWSGARVRSGELFF
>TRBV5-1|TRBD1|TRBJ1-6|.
TGTGCCAGCAGCGCTGGACAGGGTGAAGGTTCACCCCTCCACTTT
CASSAGQGEGSPLHF
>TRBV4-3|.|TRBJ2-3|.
TGCGCCAGCAGCCAAGATCGAACTTATGGAGATACGCAGTATTTT
CASSQDRTYGDTQYF
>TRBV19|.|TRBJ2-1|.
TGTGCCAGTAGTATAGATGGCGAGGCGGCCATTGGAGTTGAGCAGTTCTTC
CASSIDGEAAIGVEQFF
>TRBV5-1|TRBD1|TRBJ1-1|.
TGCGCCAGCAGCCTGGGACAGCCTATCGACCCTGAAGCTTTCTTT
CASSLGQPIDPEAFF
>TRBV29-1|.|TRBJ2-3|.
TGCAGCGTTGGGTTGGAGGGCGCAGATACGCAGTATTTT
CSVGLEGADTQYF
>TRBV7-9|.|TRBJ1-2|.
TGTGCCAGCAGCCGAACTGGGTACAGGAAGAATTATGGCTACACCTTC
CASSRTGYRKNYGYTF
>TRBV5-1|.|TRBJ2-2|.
TGCGCCAGCAGCCAACTCGGGAACACCGGGGAGCTGTTTTTT
CASSQLGNTGELFF
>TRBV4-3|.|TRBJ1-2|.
TGCGCCAGCAGCCAAGATGGGTTTAACTATGGCTACACCTTC
CASSQDGFNYGYTF
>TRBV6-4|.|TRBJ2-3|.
TGTGCCAGCAGTGACTCGGGGCTGAGGCGGGGCGCAGATACGCAGTATTTT
CASSDSGLRRGADTQYF
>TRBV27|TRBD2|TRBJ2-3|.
TGTGCCAGCAGTCCACTCCTAGCGGGGGGCTCAGATACGCAGTATTTT
CASSPLLAGGSDTQYF
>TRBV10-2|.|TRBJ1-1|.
TGCGCCAGCAGTGATCCGGCGAACACTGAAGCTTTCTTT
CASSDPANTEAFF
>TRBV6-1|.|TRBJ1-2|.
TGTGCCAGCAGTGAAGCGGCTACTTATGGCTACACCTTC
CASSEAATYGYTF
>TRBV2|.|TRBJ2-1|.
TGTGCCAGCCGGGACCTGGGGAATGAGCAGTTCTTC
CASRDLGNEQFF
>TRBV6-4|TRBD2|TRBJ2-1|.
TGTGCCAGCAGTGACTCCAGCGGGGGGGTTACCAATGAGCAGTTCTTC
CASSDSSGGVTNEQFF
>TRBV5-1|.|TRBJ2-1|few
TGCGCCAGCAGCCCACTGCAGGGACCCAATGAGCAGTTCTTC
CASSPLQGPNEQFF
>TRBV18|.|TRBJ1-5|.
TGTGCCAGCTCACCCTTCGTAGGGGAAGGGAGCAATCAGCCCCAGCATTTT
CASSPFVGEGSNQPQHF
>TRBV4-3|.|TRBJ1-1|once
TGCGCCAGCAGCCAAACCGATGAAGCTTTCTTT
CASSQTDEAFF
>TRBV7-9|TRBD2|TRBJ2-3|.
TGTGCCAGCAGCTTATCCCGACTAGCGGGGGGCCCAGATACGCAGTATTTT
CASSLSRLAGGPDTQYF
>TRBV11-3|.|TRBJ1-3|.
TGTGCCAGCAGCTCCGGGGGTTCTGGAAACACCATATATTTT
CASSSGGSGNTIYF
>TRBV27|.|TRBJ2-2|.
TGTGCCAGCAGTCCATCGGACAAGAAAGGGGAGCTGTTTTTT
CASSPSDKKGELFF
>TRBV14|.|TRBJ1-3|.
TGTGCCAGCAGCCCCCTTGGACCTGGAAACACCATATATTTT
CASSPLGPGNTIYF
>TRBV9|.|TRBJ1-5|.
TGTGCCAGCAGCGTAGGGGTGGGGGCTAGCAATCAGCCCCAGCATTTT
CASSVGVGASNQPQHF